These T cell receptor beta chains were read from a single sample in a study of cytomegalovirus exposure and HLA in healthy donors. Clones were sequenced by immunoSEQ multiplex PCR, and TCRdb holds only the in-frame ones, with some missing. The sample has about 160,000 clones, about 80% seen once. The sequencing input was PBMCs. The receptors derive from a female donor in good health and CMV-seronegative. Both conserved end residues are part of each CDR3. Fields, in order: J gene, V gene, clone size, CDR3 protein. Size is stated for part of the rows, as once, few or many counts, or as a class when the clone is expanded.

>TRBJ1-2|TRBV27|NA
CASGTGPGGDGYTF
>TRBJ2-1|TRBV5-1|NA
CASSATGTLYNEQFF
>TRBJ1-6|TRBV9|NA
CASSEDSNSPLHF
>TRBJ2-2|TRBV4-2|NA
CASSQVLGLAGETGELFF
>TRBJ1-3|TRBV11-2|few
CASSLERYSGNTIYF
>TRBJ2-3|TRBV10-1|NA
CASSDPRGPSTDTQYF
>TRBJ1-1|TRBV5-5|NA
CASSLFQTGAGQPEAFF
>TRBJ2-1|TRBV11-2|NA
CASSLERASGYDEQFF
>TRBJ2-2|TRBV14|NA
CASSQSQGLVGTGELFF
>TRBJ2-2|TRBV7-8|NA
CASSLGGRAPSVTGELFF
>TRBJ1-4|TRBV10-1|NA
CASSESGTGDQEKLFF
>TRBJ2-1|TRBV7-9|few
CASSPTSLTGQGFF
>TRBJ2-2|TRBV5-8|NA
CASSLERGRNTGELFF
>TRBJ2-5|TRBV18|once
CASSPQSGGLYQETQYF
>TRBJ2-1|TRBV7-6|NA
CASSLTGTSGGEQFF
>TRBJ1-4|TRBV29-1|NA
CSVERQGGEKLFF
>TRBJ1-2|TRBV19|NA
CASTGTRGYTF
>TRBJ2-7|TRBV12-2|NA
CASPPERSYEQYF